This T cell receptor (beta chain) was identified during a study of T cell responses to AZD1222 COVID-19 vaccine (dated by TCRdb to the early 2020s). As for the study more broadly: AZD1222 recipients with second doses at about 4 weeks or about 12 weeks were pooled, because spike-specific TCR depth and breadth did not differ between schedules. A total of 233 trial participants underwent TCR sequencing, of whom about 200 had received two doses of AZD1222 and 26 had received two doses of the MenACWY control vaccine. Trial participants were enrolled into age subgroups of 18-55, 56-69 and 70-plus years, which contained around 150, 29 and 61 TCR-sequenced participants, respectively.

In regard to this clone: Its recognized antigen is unknown. No base-level quality is on record; no much larger clone is a single base apart.

The CDR3 regions of human TCRbeta chains were analyzed by immunosequencing. The paper's processing steps were these. Repertoire TCRs were matched against a reference library of SARS-CoV-2-specific TCRs generated with the MIRA antigen-specificity platform. Breadth was defined as the fraction of unique TCRs that were SARS-CoV-2-associated. Depth was defined as the fraction of total T cells that were SARS-CoV-2-associated. Each spike-specific TCR was assigned to its reactive spike region and to a CD4 or CD8 class using the MIRA data. Log10-transformed breadth and depth values were compared by one-way ANOVA with Sidak's multiple comparisons tests. TCRdb retrieved this table from immuneACCESS and kept in-frame rearrangements only. Not all clones are present; in checked studies, unresolved V genes account for under half, and no reason is known for the remainder. V and J calls and clone size come straight from that table; D and trimming were deduced from the DNA. Here the sample has approximately 100,000 clones; approximately 91% occur a single time. The ten most abundant clones make up 4.5% of the sample.

Explained via the paper, the time point label denotes: baseline before first vaccination. Vaccinee samples were obtained from the UK trials COV001 and COV002, which included a single-blind randomized controlled phase 2/3 trial of AZD1222 (ChAdOx1 nCoV-19) in healthy adults. Trial participant PBMC samples were collected at day 0 and day 28 after the second dose for TCRbeta chain sequencing. Overall study outcomes, separate from this receptor: A significant rise in spike-specific TCR breadth and depth was observed after two AZD1222 doses relative to day 0 and relative to MenACWY recipients. No day 14 peak-response samples were available, so repertoires were characterized only after the peak T cell response. Vaccine-associated CD4 TCRs spanned the whole spike protein, with dominant responses in regions 160-218 and 743-854. Reportedly, almost half of the unique spike-specific TCRs recognized epitopes lying outside the regions that are mutated in the B.1.351 and B.1.1.7 variants. Participants were mostly white British and included more females than males, and it was suggested by the authors that clonal diversity may have been underestimated. The 56-69-year group was small, and its depth increase did not reach significance, likely because of low power. Only six AZD1222 recipients were SARS-CoV-2 seropositive at baseline, limiting conclusions about previously exposed vaccinees.

This material consisted of peripheral blood, taken on day 0 of AZD1222 vaccination. The TCR was taken from an adult in good health.

DNA sequence: TGCAGTGCTAGTACCGGAGGGAATGAAAAACTGTTTTTT. This is translated as CSASTGGNEKLFF. The rearranged segments are TRBV20-1 and TRBJ1-4, with the D gene not clear enough to name. V lost 3 bases and J lost 5 bases; the stretch between them is 10 bases long. Reading the germline V gene (reference sequence) gives CDR1 DFQATT and CDR2 SNEGSKA. The CDR3 covers 13 residues, taking in both the cysteine and the phenylalanine. Only CDR3 DNA remains: 39 bases, in frame from the first base.